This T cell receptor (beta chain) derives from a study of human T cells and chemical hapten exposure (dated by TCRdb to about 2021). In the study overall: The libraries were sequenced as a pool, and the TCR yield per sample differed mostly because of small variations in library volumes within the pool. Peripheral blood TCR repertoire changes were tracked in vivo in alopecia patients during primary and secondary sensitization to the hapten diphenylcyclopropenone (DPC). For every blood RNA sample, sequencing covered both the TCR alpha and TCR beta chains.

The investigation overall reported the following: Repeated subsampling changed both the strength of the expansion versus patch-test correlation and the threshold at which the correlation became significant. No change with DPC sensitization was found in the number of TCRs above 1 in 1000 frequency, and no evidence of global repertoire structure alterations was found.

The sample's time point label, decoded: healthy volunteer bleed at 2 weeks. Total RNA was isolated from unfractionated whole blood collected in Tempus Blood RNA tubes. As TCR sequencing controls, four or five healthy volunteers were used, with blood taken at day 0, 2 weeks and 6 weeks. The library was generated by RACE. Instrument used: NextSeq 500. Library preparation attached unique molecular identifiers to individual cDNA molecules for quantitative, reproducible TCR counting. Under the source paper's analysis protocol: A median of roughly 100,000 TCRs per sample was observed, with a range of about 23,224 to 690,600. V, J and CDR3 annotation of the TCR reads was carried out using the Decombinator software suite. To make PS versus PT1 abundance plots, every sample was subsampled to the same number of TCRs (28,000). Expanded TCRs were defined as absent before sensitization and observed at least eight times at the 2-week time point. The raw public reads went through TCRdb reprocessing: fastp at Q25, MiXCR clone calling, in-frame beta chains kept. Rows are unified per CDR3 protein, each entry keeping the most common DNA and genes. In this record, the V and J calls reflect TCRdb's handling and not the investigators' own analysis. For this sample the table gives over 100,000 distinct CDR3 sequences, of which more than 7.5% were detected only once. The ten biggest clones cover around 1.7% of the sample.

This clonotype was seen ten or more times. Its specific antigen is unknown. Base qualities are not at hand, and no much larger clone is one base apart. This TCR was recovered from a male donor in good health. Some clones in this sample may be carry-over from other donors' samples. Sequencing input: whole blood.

In nucleotide form, the sequence is TGCAGTGCTAGAGCTCAGGGGTACGAGCAGTACTTC. This is translated as CSARAQGYEQYF. Here the chain combines TRBV20-1 and TRBJ2-7, and TRBD1 may be the D gene, going by 6 matching bases. CDR1 and CDR2 (DFQATT, SNEGSKA) derive from the germline V gene (reference sequence). Measured from the cysteine to the phenylalanine, the CDR3 is 12 residues long. The retained sequence is limited to the CDR3, 36 bases, with the frame set at the first base. The germline ends are 8 bases apart after V is trimmed by 1 base and J by 4 bases.